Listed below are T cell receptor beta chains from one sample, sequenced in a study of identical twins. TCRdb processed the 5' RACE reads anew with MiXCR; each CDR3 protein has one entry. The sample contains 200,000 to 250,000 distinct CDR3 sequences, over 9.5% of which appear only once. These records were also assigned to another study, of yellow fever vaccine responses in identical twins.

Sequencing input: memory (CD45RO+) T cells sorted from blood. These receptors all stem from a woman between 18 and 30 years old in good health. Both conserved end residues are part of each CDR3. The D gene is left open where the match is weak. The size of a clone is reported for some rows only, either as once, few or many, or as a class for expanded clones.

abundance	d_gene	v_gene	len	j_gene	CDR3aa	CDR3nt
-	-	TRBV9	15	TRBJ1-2	CASSVGVGGDYGYTF	TGTGCCAGCAGCGTAGGGGTAGGGGGAGACTATGGCTACACCTTC
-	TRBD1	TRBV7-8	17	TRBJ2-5	CASRLSYWDRDKETQYF	TGTGCCAGCAGGTTATCCTACTGGGACAGGGATAAAGAGACCCAGTACTTC
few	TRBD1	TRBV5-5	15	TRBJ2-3	CASSSDRGDLDTQYF	TGTGCCAGCAGCTCGGACAGGGGCGACTTAGATACGCAGTATTTT
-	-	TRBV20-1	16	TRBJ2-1	CSARRSRGGLVNEQFF	TGCAGTGCTAGGAGGTCGCGAGGAGGGTTGGTAAATGAGCAGTTCTTC
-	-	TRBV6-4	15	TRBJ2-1	CASSVRDSGYNEQFF	TGTGCCAGCAGCGTCCGGGACAGCGGGTACAATGAGCAGTTCTTC
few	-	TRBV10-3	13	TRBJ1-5	CLIRTDSNQPQHF	TGTCTCATCAGGACTGATAGCAATCAGCCCCAGCATTTT
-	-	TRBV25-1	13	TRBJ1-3	CASSEPSGNTIYF	TGTGCCAGCAGTGAACCCTCTGGAAACACCATATATTTT
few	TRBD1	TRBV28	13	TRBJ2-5	CASRGQGQETQYF	TGTGCCAGCAGAGGACAGGGCCAAGAGACCCAGTACTTC
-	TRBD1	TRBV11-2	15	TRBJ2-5	CASSFRDRIQETQYF	TGTGCCAGCAGCTTCCGGGACAGAATTCAAGAGACCCAGTACTTC
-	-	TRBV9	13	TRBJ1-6	CASSVNSKSPLHF	TGTGCCAGCAGCGTAAACTCCAAGTCACCCCTCCACTTT
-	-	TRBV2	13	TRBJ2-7	CASTLKASYEQYF	TGTGCCAGCACCCTTAAGGCCTCCTACGAGCAGTACTTC
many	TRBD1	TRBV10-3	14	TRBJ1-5	CAIRGQGSNQPQHF	TGTGCCATCAGGGGACAGGGGAGCAATCAGCCCCAGCATTTT
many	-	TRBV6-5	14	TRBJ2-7	CASSLEDTSYEQYF	TGTGCCAGCAGTCTCGAGGACACCTCCTACGAGCAGTACTTC
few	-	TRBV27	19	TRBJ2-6	CASSVGGVPKSAGANVLTF	TGTGCCAGCAGTGTCGGTGGTGTACCAAAATCCGCTGGGGCCAACGTCCTGACTTTC
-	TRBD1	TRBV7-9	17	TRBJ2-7	CASSRTKTGSDIREQYF	TGTGCCAGCAGCCGCACCAAGACAGGGTCTGACATACGAGAGCAGTACTTC
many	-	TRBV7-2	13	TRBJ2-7	CASSLEDRYEQYF	TGTGCCAGCAGCTTAGAAGACCGCTACGAGCAGTACTTC
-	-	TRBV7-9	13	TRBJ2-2	CASSLSGAGELFF	TGTGCCAGCAGCTTATCGGGGGCCGGGGAGCTGTTTTTT
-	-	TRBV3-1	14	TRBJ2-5	CASSQDWREETQYF	TGTGCCAGCAGCCAAGACTGGAGAGAGGAGACCCAGTACTTC
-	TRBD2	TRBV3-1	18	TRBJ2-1	CASSQPASGRLHHNEQFF	TGTGCCAGCAGCCAACCGGCTAGCGGGAGGTTACACCACAATGAGCAGTTCTTC
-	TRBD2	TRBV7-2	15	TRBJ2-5	CASSFSGTREETQYF	TGTGCCAGCAGCTTCTCCGGGACTAGGGAAGAGACCCAGTACTTC